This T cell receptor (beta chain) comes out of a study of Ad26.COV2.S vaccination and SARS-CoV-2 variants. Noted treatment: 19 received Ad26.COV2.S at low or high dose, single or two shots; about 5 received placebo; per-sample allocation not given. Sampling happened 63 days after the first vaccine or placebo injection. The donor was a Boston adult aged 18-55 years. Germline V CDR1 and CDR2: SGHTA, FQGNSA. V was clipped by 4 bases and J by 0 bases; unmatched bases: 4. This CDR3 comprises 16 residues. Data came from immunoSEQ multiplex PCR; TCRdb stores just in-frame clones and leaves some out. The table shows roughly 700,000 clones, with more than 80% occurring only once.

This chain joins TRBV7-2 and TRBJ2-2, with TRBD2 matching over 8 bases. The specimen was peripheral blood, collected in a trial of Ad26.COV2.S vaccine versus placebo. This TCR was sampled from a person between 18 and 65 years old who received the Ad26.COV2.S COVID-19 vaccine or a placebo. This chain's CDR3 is CASSYPGGANTGELFF. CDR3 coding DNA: TGTGCCAGCAGCTACCCCGGGGGGGCGAACACCGGGGAGCTGTTTTTT.